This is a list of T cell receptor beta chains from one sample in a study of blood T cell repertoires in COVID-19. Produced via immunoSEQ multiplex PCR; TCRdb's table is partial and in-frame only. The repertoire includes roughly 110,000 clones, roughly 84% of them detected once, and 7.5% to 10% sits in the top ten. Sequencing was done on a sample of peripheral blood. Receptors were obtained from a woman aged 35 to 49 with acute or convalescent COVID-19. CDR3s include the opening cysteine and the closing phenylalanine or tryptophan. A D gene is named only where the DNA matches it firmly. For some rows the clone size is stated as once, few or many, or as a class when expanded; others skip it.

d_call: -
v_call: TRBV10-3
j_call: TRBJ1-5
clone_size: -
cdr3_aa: CAIRQGAVNQPQHF
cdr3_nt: TGTGCCATCAGACAAGGGGCGGTCAATCAGCCCCAGCATTTT

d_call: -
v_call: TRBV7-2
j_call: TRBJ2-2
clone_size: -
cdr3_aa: CASSVGQNTGELFF
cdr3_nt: TGTGCCAGCAGCGTGGGACAGAACACCGGGGAGCTGTTTTTT

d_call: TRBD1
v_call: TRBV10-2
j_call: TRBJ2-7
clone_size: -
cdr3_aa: CASTPGQYEQYF
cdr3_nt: TGCGCCAGCACCCCGGGACAGTACGAGCAGTACTTC

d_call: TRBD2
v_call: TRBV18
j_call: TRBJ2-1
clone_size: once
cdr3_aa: CASSPRTSGGAYNEQFF
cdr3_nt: TGTGCCAGCTCACCACGGACTAGCGGGGGGGCCTACAATGAGCAGTTCTTC

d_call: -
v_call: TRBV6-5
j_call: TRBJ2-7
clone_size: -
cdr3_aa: CASSYREFSYEQYF
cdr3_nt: TGTGCCAGCAGTTACCGGGAGTTCTCCTACGAGCAGTACTTC

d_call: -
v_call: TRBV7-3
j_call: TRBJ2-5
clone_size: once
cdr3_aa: CASSSAGLYQETQYF
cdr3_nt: TGTGCCAGCAGCTCCGCGGGACTCTACCAAGAGACCCAGTACTTC

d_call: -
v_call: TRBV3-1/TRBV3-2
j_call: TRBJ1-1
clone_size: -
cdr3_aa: CASSQEKLTENTEAFF
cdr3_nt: TGTGCCAGCAGCCAAGAAAAGCTTACAGAGAACACTGAAGCTTTCTTT

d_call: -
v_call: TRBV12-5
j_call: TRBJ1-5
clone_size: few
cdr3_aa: CASSSGDQGQPQHF
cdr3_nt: TGTGCTAGTTCGTCAGGGGACCAGGGTCAGCCCCAGCATTTT

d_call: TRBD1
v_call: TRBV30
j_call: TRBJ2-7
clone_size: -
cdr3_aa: CAWDRGPYEQYF
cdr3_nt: TGTGCCTGGGACAGGGGCCCCTACGAGCAGTACTTC

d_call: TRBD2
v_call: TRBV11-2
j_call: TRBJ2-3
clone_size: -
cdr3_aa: CASSLWTSGGTDTQYF
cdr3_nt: TGTGCCAGCAGCCTGTGGACTAGCGGGGGCACAGATACGCAGTATTTT

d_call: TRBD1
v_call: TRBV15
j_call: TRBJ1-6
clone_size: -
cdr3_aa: CATSKTGEGSPLHF
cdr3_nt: TGTGCCACCAGCAAAACAGGGGAAGGTTCACCCCTCCACTTT

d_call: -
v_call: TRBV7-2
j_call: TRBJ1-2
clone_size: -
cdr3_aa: CASSSPWPPGYTF
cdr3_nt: TGTGCCAGCAGCTCCCCCTGGCCCCCCGGCTACACCTTC

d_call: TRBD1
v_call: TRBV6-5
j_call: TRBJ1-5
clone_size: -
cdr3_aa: CASSRTGGAGQPQHF
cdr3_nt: TGTGCCAGCAGCCGTACAGGGGGCGCAGGACAGCCCCAGCATTTT

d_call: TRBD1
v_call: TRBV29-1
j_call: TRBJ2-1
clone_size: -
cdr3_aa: CSHRGAFSYNEQFF
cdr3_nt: TGCAGCCACAGGGGGGCCTTCTCCTACAATGAGCAGTTCTTC

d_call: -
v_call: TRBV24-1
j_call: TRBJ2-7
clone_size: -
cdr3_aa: CATSDLFDTSGQYF
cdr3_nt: TGTGCCACCAGTGATTTGTTTGACACCTCCGGGCAGTACTTC

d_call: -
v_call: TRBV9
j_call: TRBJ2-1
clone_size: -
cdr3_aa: CASSVVKAGARNEQFF
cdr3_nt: TGTGCCAGCAGCGTAGTAAAGGCGGGGGCCAGGAATGAGCAGTTCTTC

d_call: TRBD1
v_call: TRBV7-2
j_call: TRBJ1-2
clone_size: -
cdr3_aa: CASSLGAGGLYGYTF
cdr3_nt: TGTGCCAGCAGCTTAGGGGCAGGGGGCCTCTATGGCTACACCTTC

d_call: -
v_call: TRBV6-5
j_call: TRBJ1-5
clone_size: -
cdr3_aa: CASSLQGAQPQHF
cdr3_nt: TGTGCCAGCAGTCTACAGGGTGCCCAGCCCCAGCATTTT

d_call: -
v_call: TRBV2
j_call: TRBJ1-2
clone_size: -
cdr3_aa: CASSLAGDIYGYTF
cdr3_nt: TGTGCCAGCAGTCTGGCAGGGGATATCTATGGCTACACCTTC

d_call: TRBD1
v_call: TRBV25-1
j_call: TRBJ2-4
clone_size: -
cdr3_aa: CASSEGQVAKNIQYF
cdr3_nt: TGTGCCAGCAGTGAAGGACAGGTAGCCAAAAACATTCAGTACTTC

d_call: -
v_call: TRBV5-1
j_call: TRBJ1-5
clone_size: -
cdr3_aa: CASSLKFWAREGQPQHF
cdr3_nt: TGCGCCAGCAGCTTGAAGTTTTGGGCCAGGGAGGGGCAGCCCCAGCATTTT

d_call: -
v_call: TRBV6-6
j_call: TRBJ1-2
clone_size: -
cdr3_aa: CASSLTVGRGYTF
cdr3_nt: TGTGCCAGCAGTTTGACAGTTGGTCGTGGCTACACCTTC

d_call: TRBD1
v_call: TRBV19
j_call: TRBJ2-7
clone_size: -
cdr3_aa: CASSTTGGAGYEQYF
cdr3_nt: TGTGCCAGTAGTACAACAGGGGGCGCCGGCTACGAGCAGTACTTC